These 10 T cell receptor beta chains share one sample of origin, sequenced in a study of blood T cell repertoires in COVID-19. Measured with immunoSEQ multiplex PCR; TCRdb has only the in-frame clones, and not every one. Of about 290,000 clones listed, around four fifths are singletons. Sample: peripheral blood. The receptors stem from a woman aged 45-59 years with active or convalescent COVID-19.

The genes are TRBV3-1 (or the pseudogene TRBV3-2) and TRBJ2-1, with 12 nucleotides matching TRBD2. The V and J ends lost 2 bases and 9 bases, in that order; junction bases with no gene match: 11. Germline lookup yields CDR1 LGHDT and CDR2 YNNKEL (reference sequence). This CDR3 region has 17 residues. CDR3 amino acids: CASSQNSGLAGWAEQFF. CDR3 DNA sequence: TGTGCCAGCAGCCAAAATTCTGGACTAGCGGGATGGGCTGAGCAGTTCTTC.

This clone was seen a handful of times. DNA for the CDR3: TGTGCCAGCTCACCCCGGCGGGAGGCTCACAATGAGCAGTTCTTC. It is translated as CASSPRREAHNEQFF. V usage is TRBV18 and J usage is TRBJ2-1; 8 bases are shared with TRBD2. The CDR3 length is 15 residues. Trimming took 3 bases from V and 5 from J; bases not matched to a gene: 6. CDR1 and CDR2 (germline): KGHSH, LQKENI.

CDR3 loop: CASSSLRQGTNEKLFF. In DNA form, the CDR3 reads TGTGCCAGCAGCTCCCTCCGACAGGGAACTAATGAAAAACTGTTTTTT. This rearrangement joins TRBV11-2 to TRBJ1-4; 7 bases line up with TRBD1. Germline CDR1 reads SGHAT; CDR2 reads FQNNGV. The V segment lost 4 bases and the J segment 1 base; nucleotides outside the gene matches: 6. The CDR3 contains 16 residues.

This sequence joins TRBV6-6 and TRBJ1-5; maybe TRBD1 (5 bases). The CDR3 runs to 14 residues. Germline V gives CDR1 MNHNY, CDR2 SVGAGI (reference sequence). V was pared by 6 bases and J by 5 bases, with 14 bases between. The CDR3 region has the DNA TGTGCCAGCAGCTCCCAGGGAGGGGATCAGCCCCAGCATTTT. Translation: CASSSQGGDQPQHF.

V gene TRBV10-3 combines with J gene TRBJ1-2, with 7 bases aligning to TRBD1. Germline CDR1 and CDR2: ENHRY and SYGVKD. After removal of 10 bases from V and 4 bases from J, the junction contained 12 bases not matched to a gene. The CDR3 loop spans 14 amino acids. The CDR3 reads CATTFEGARYGYTF. The DNA for the CDR3 is TGTGCCACAACTTTCGAGGGGGCGCGCTATGGCTACACCTTC.

The chain employs TRBV7-9 and TRBJ1-1, with 9 bases identical to TRBD1. CDR1 SEHNR and CDR2 FQNEAQ come from the germline V gene (reference sequence). The CDR3 extends over 14 amino acids. V was clipped by 2 bases and J by 3 bases; unmatched bases: 1. The DNA for the CDR3 is TGTGCCAGCAGCTTACGGACAGGGGACACTGAAGCTTTCTTT. Translated: CASSLRTGDTEAFF.

The V call is TRBV7-2, the J call TRBJ1-1; D is undetermined. This CDR3 has 15 amino acids. CDR1 SGHTA and CDR2 FQGNSA come from the germline V gene. The V gene lost 5 bases and the J gene lost 0 bases, with 13 bases spanning the gap. The CDR3 here is CASSEGRLMNTEAFF. As DNA, the CDR3 is TGTGCCAGCAGCGAGGGAAGGCTTATGAACACTGAAGCTTTCTTT.

This chain joins TRBV5-5 and TRBJ2-1, with TRBD2 identical over 10 bases. The CDR3 length is 17 residues. V shed 3 bases, J shed 2 bases, and the junction held 8 bases outside the gene matches. Looked up from germline, CDR1 is SGHKS and CDR2 is YYEKEE (reference sequence). Here the CDR3 DNA reads TGTGCCAGCAGCTCAACTAGCGGGAACCGGCCCTACAATGAGCAGTTCTTC. Its translation: CASSSTSGNRPYNEQFF. The full variable domain, in which reference TRBV5-5 and TRBJ2-1 provide the parts outside the CDR3, is DAGVTQSPTHLIKTRGQQVTLRCSPISGHKSVSWYQQVLGQGPQFIFQYYEKEERGRGNFPDRFSARQFPNYSSELNVNALLLGDSALYLCASSSTSGNRPYNEQFFGPGTRLTVL.

This clone was picked up a small number of times. This chain links TRBV29-1 with TRBJ1-2; maybe TRBD1 (6 bases). Trimming removed 5 bases at V and 4 bases at J, with 14 bases between. This CDR3 is 13 amino acids long. Germline V gene sequence: CDR1 SQVTM, CDR2 ANQGSEA. CDR3 coding DNA: TGCAGCGTTTCCCTCAGGGGTCTCTATGGCTACACCTTC. Translation gives CSVSLRGLYGYTF.

This clone was seen more than once but under ten times. The gene calls are TRBV9 and TRBJ2-7; D gene uncertain. V shed 0 bases and J shed 3 bases, with 25 bases lying between them. The germline V gene has CDR1 SGDLS and CDR2 YYNGEE. The CDR3 has 19 amino acids. CDR3: CASSVVPAMSASQCYEQYF. CDR3 sequence (DNA): TGTGCCAGCAGCGTAGTACCCGCAATGTCCGCGTCACAGTGCTACGAGCAGTACTTC.